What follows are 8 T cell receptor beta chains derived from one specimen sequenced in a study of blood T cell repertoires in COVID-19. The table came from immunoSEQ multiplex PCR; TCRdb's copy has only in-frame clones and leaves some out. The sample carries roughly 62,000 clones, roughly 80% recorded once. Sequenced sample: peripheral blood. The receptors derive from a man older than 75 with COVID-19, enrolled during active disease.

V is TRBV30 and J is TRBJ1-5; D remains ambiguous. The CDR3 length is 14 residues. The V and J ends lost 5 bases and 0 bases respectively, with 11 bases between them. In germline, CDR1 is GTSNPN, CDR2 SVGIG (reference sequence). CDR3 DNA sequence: TGTGCCTGGTCCCGGGATTATAGCAATCAGCCCCAGCATTTT. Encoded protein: CAWSRDYSNQPQHF.

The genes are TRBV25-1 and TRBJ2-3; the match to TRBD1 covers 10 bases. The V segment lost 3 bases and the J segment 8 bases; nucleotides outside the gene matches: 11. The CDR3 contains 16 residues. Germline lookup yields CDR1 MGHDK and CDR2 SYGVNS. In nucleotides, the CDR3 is TGTGCCAGCAGTGATATCCCGGGACAGGGGATGGGTACGCAGTATTTT. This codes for CASSDIPGQGMGTQYF.

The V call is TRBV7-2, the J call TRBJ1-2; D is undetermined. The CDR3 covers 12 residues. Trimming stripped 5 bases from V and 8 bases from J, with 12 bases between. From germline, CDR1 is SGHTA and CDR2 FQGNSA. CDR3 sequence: CASSDNGEGYTF. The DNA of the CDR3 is TGTGCCAGCAGCGATAACGGGGAAGGCTACACCTTC.

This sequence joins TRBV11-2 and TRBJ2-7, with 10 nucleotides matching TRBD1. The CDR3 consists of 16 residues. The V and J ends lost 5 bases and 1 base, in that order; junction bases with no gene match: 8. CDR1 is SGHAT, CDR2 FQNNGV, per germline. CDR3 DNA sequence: TGTGCCAGCAGCCGCCGTCCGGGACAGGGGTCCTACGAGCAGTACTTC. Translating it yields CASSRRPGQGSYEQYF.

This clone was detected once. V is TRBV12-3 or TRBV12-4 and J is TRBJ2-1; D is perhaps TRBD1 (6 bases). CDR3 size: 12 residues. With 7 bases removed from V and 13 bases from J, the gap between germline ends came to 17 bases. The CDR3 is CASTPGQLQQFF. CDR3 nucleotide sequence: TGTGCCAGCACCCCTGGACAGCTTCAACAGTTCTTC.

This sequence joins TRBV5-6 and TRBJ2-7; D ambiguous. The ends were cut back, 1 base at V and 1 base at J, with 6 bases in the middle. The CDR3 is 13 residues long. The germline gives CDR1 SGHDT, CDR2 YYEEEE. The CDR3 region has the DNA TGTGCCAGCAGCTTGTGGGCGTCCTACGAGCAGTACGTC. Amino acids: CASSLWASYEQYV.

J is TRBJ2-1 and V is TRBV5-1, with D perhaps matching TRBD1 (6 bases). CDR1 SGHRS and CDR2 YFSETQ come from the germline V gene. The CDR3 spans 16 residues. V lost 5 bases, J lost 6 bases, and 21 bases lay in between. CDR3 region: CASRSDRTIVGNEQFF. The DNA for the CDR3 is TGCGCCAGCAGATCCGACAGGACCATAGTGGGCAATGAGCAGTTCTTC.

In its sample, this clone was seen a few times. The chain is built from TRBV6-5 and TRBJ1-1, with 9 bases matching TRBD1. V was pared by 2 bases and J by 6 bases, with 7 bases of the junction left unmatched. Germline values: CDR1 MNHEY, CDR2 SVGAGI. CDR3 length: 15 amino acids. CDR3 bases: TGTGCCAGCAGTTACACCTCGACAGGGGGTTCTGAAGCTTTCTTT. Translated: CASSYTSTGGSEAFF.